One and the same sample provided the 5 T cell receptor beta chains below, sequenced in a study of STAT5B mutations in CD4+ large granular lymphocyte leukemia. TCRdb's table, derived via immunoSEQ multiplex PCR, lists solely in-frame clones and lacks some. The data contain fewer than 45,000 clones, around 80% of them singletons. The specimen was CD4+ T cells from blood buffy coats. These receptors were obtained from a human donor in good health.

This chain joins TRBV25-1 and TRBJ2-7; a possible D gene is TRBD1 (5 bases). Trimming took 6 bases from V and 0 from J, leaving 15 bases between them. The CDR3 consists of 15 residues. The germline gives CDR1 MGHDK, CDR2 SYGVNS. CDR3: CASSPRDSYSYEQYF. The CDR3 DNA reads TGTGCCAGCAGCCCAAGAGACAGTTACTCCTACGAGCAGTACTTC.

CDR3 in DNA: TGTGCCAGCAGCTTTGGGTTGGAGGACACTGAAGCTTTCTTT. Translating it yields CASSFGLEDTEAFF. V and J are TRBV5-4 and TRBJ1-1; D is unclear. Germline values: CDR1 SGHNT, CDR2 YYREEE (reference sequence). CDR3 length: 14 amino acids. Between the trimmed V and J ends, which lost 2 bases and 3 bases, there was a span of 11 bases. The whole variable domain, filled in from reference TRBV5-4 and TRBJ1-1, reads ETGVTQSPTHLIKTRGQQVTLRCSSQSGHNTVSWYQQALGQGPQFIFQYYREEENGRGNFPPRFSGLQFPNYSSELNVNALELDDSALYLCASSFGLEDTEAFFGQGTRLTVV.

The rearrangement joins TRBV18 to TRBJ1-2; TRBD1 aligns across 7 bases. Germline V lookup: CDR1 KGHSH, CDR2 LQKENI. The CDR3 has 15 residues. After removal of 0 bases from V and 5 bases from J, the junction contained 6 bases not matched to a gene. The CDR3 sequence is CASSPPTGQEYGYTF. DNA for the CDR3: TGTGCCAGCTCACCACCCACCGGACAGGAGTATGGCTACACCTTC.

The J gene is TRBJ2-7, the V gene TRBV4-2, with 13 bases identical to TRBD2. Germline assignment: CDR1 LGHNA and CDR2 YNFKEQ. The CDR3 sequence is 17 residues long. Trimming removed 3 bases from V and 9 bases from J; junction bases left unmatched: 14. Here the CDR3 reads CASSQGLAGPRGLRQYF. The CDR3, as DNA: TGTGCCAGCAGCCAGGGACTAGCGGGGCCCCGCGGTTTAAGGCAGTACTTC.

CDR3 sequence reads: CASSLSIDLNNEQFF. The CDR3, as DNA: TGTGCCAGCAGCTTATCCATAGACTTAAACAATGAGCAGTTCTTC. V usage is TRBV7-2 and J usage is TRBJ2-1; D is unresolved. The CDR3 contains 15 residues. CDR1 SGHTA and CDR2 FQGNSA come from the germline V gene. Trimming shortened V by 2 bases and J by 5 bases, and 13 bases separated the two germline ends.